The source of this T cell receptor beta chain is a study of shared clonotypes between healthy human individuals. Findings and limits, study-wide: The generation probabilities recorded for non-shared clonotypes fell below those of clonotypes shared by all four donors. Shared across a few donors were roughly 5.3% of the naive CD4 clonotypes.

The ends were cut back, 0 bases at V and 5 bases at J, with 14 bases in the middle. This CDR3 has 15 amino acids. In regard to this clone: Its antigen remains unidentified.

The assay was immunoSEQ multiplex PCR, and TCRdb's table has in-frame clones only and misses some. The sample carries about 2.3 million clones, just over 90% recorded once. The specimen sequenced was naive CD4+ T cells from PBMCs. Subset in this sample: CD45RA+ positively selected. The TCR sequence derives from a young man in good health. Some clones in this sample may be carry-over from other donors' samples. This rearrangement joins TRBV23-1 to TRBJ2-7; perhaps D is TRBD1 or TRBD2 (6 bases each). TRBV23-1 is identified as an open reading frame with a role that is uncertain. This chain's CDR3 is CASSQSEGGRDEQYF. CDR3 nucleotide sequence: TGCGCCAGCAGTCAATCGGAAGGGGGGCGGGACGAGCAGTACTTC.